The 20 T cell receptor beta chains presented below share a single source sample, sequenced in a study of CD8+ T cells in alopecia areata. Reverse transcribed after extraction, RNA yielded cDNA as the sequencing template. The assay was immunoSEQ multiplex PCR, and TCRdb's table has in-frame clones only and misses some. Here the sample spans 65,000 to 70,000 clones, approximately 58% being singletons. Sequenced material: CD8+ T cells sorted from blood, taken at week 0. The receptor source for this set is a human donor with alopecia areata.

V and J are TRBV27 and TRBJ2-1; either TRBD1 or TRBD2 may fit D (5 bases each). Trimming left V 6 bases short and J 13 bases short, with 13 bases between. Germline CDR1 and CDR2: MNHEY and SMNVEV (reference sequence). The CDR3 is 11 amino acids. CDR3 loop: CASSQGTTQFF. CDR3 sequence (DNA): TGTGCCAGCAGCCAAGGGACCACCCAGTTCTTC.

The chain carries TRBV28 and TRBJ1-5; no clear D. The CDR3 has 11 residues. Germline V gives CDR1 MDHEN, CDR2 SYDVKM. Trimming pared 6 bases from V and 2 bases from J, leaving 2 bases between. The CDR3: CASRGNQPQHF. Here the CDR3 DNA reads TGTGCCAGCAGAGGCAATCAGCCCCAGCATTTT. Full variable domain (remainder filled in from reference TRBV28 and TRBJ1-5): DVKVTQSSRYLVKRTGEKVFLECVQDMDHENMFWYRQDPGLGLRLIYFSYDVKMKEKGDIPEGYSVSREKKERFSLILESASTNQTSMYLCASRGNQPQHFGDGTRLSIL.

The chain has TRBV2 and TRBJ2-7, with a weak D call TRBD1 (6 bases). Germline V gene sequence: CDR1 SNHLY, CDR2 FYNNEI. CDR3 length equals 15 residues. With 4 bases removed from V and 5 bases from J, the gap between germline ends came to 18 bases. In DNA form, the CDR3 reads TGTGCCAGCAGTGGCCCATCGGACAGTGGGAACGAGCAGTACTTC. Protein: CASSGPSDSGNEQYF.

This rearrangement joins TRBV5-1 to TRBJ2-2; D is uncertain. This CDR3 region has 15 residues. From germline, CDR1 is SGHRS and CDR2 YFSETQ. Trimming shortened V by 0 bases and J by 5 bases, and 11 bases separated the two germline ends. Here the CDR3 DNA reads TGCGCCAGCAGCTTGGTCAACACGGAAACCGGGGAGCTGTTTTTT. This codes for CASSLVNTETGELFF.

This sequence joins TRBV9 and TRBJ1-2, with 7 bases identical to TRBD1. The V gene's germline CDR1 is SGDLS and CDR2 YYNGEE. The CDR3 is 12 residues long. V lost 4 bases to trimming and J lost 7 bases; unmatched junction nucleotides: 4. The CDR3 sequence is CASSRGQIGYTF. CDR3 bases: TGTGCCAGCAGCCGGGGACAGATTGGCTACACCTTC.

The chain combines TRBV29-1 with TRBJ1-2; maybe TRBD1 (5 bases). V was shortened by 7 bases and J by 4 bases, with 19 bases between the two germline ends. From germline, CDR1 is SQVTM and CDR2 ANQGSEA. This CDR3 comprises 14 residues. CDR3 in DNA: TGCAGCGCCTTAGACCCCCAGGGAGGCTATGGCTACACCTTC. Protein sequence: CSALDPQGGYGYTF.

This chain links TRBV6-8 with TRBJ2-3; D is unresolved. Germline V gene data show CDR1 as MNHGY and CDR2 as SAAAGT. CDR3 length: 11 residues. Trimming took 8 bases from V and 6 from J, leaving 9 bases between them. The CDR3 here is CASVGDDTQYF. The CDR3 region has the DNA TGTGCCAGCGTTGGGGATGATACGCAGTATTTT.

J is TRBJ2-3 and V is TRBV15; a weak D match, TRBD1 (6 bases). CDR1 is LNHNV, CDR2 YYDKDF, per germline (reference sequence). This CDR3 is 16 amino acids long. Between the trimmed V and J ends, which lost 4 bases and 4 bases, there was a span of 18 bases. The CDR3 DNA follows: TGTGCCACCAGCACCCCGGACAGCATCTTCTCAGATACGCAGTATTTT. Translated, it gives CATSTPDSIFSDTQYF.

The chain has TRBV7-9 and TRBJ2-1; weak D call: TRBD1 (6 bases). The CDR3 length is 13 residues. V gave up 5 bases and J gave up 5 bases, with 10 bases separating them. CDR1 is SEHNR and CDR2 is FQNEAQ in the germline V gene (reference sequence). The CDR3 reads CASSPRDNNEQFF. CDR3 sequence (DNA): TGTGCCAGCAGCCCACGGGACAACAATGAGCAGTTCTTC.

The chain uses TRBV7-6 and TRBJ2-1; TRBD2 is a possible D gene (6 bases). This CDR3 comprises 15 residues. The germline CDR1 and CDR2 sequences are SGHVS and FNYEAQ. V lost 4 bases and J 1 base, leaving 11 bases between the germline ends. CDR3 in amino acids: CASSSIAESYNEQFF. The CDR3 DNA reads TGTGCCAGCAGCTCCATAGCGGAATCCTACAATGAGCAGTTCTTC.

The V gene is TRBV5-6, the J gene TRBJ1-3, with D possibly TRBD1 on 5 matching bases. The V end was cut by 2 bases, the J end by 0 bases, with 6 bases between. CDR1 and CDR2 from the germline V gene are SGHDT and YYEEEE. The CDR3 has 14 amino acids. The CDR3 region is CASSFQGSGNTIYF. The DNA of the CDR3 is TGTGCCAGCAGCTTTCAGGGCTCTGGAAACACCATATATTTT. The entire variable domain, with the rest obtained from reference TRBV5-6 and TRBJ1-3, is as follows: DAGVTQSPTHLIKTRGQQVTLRCSPKSGHDTVSWYQQALGQGPQFIFQYYEEEERQRGNFPDRFSGHQFPNYSSELNVNALLLGDSALYLCASSFQGSGNTIYFGEGSWLTVV.

This clone was picked up a small number of times. This rearrangement joins TRBV7-9 to TRBJ1-4; D uncertain. The V gene lost 3 bases and the J gene lost 15 bases, with 14 bases spanning the gap. Germline CDR1 is SEHNR and CDR2 is FQNEAQ (reference sequence). The CDR3 is 12 residues long. CDR3 bases: TGTGCCAGCAGCTTGGACCCGTTACGGGTGTTTTTT. It yields the protein CASSLDPLRVFF.

This chain joins TRBV7-9 and TRBJ1-2; D gene uncertain. The V end lost 1 base, the J end lost 4 bases, and 13 bases lay between the germline ends. The CDR3 consists of 15 residues. Germline V gives CDR1 SEHNR, CDR2 FQNEAQ (reference sequence). CDR3 protein: CASSLGLEGLYGYTF. The DNA of the CDR3 is TGTGCCAGCAGCTTAGGGTTGGAGGGCCTCTATGGCTACACCTTC.

J is TRBJ2-3 and V is TRBV2, with 10 bases fitting TRBD2. V dropped 6 bases and J dropped 5; count of bases not matched to a gene: 17. Germline CDR1 reads SNHLY; CDR2 reads FYNNEI. This CDR3 is 18 amino acids long. CDR3 DNA: TGTGCCAGCAGCTTAAGCGGGAGGGCCGAATCTGTTCGAGATACGCAGTATTTT. Residues: CASSLSGRAESVRDTQYF.

The chain carries TRBV29-1 and TRBJ2-4; D call uncertain. Trimming shortened V by 5 bases and J by 0 bases, and 17 bases separated the two germline ends. The CDR3 extends over 16 amino acids. CDR1 is SQVTM, CDR2 ANQGSEA, per germline. CDR3 coding DNA: TGCAGCGTTCCCTCCGCGCCGAAGCTAGCCAAAAACATTCAGTACTTC. Its translation: CSVPSAPKLAKNIQYF.

This rearrangement joins TRBV19 to TRBJ1-2; D remains ambiguous. CDR1 LNHDA and CDR2 SQIVND come from the germline V gene (reference sequence). The V end lost 5 bases, the J end lost 5 bases, and 18 bases lay between the germline ends. This CDR3 contains 15 residues. CDR3 in amino acids: CASSDPTVAVYGYTF. The CDR3 DNA sequence: TGTGCCAGTAGTGACCCCACGGTTGCTGTGTATGGCTACACCTTC.

This chain links TRBV6-4 with TRBJ1-5; the match to TRBD1 covers 7 bases. CDR1 and CDR2 from the germline V gene are MRHNA and SNTAGT. The CDR3 covers 16 residues. V lost 7 bases, J lost 7 bases, and 16 bases stayed unmatched. CDR3 sequence reads: CASTPLRQGPGQPQHF. The DNA for the CDR3 is TGTGCCAGCACTCCCCTGAGACAGGGCCCAGGGCAGCCCCAGCATTTT.

This clone came up a few times. The V gene is TRBV5-6, the J gene TRBJ2-7, with 8 positions matching TRBD1. The CDR3 loop spans 15 amino acids. CDR1 SGHDT and CDR2 YYEEEE come from the germline V gene. Trimming took 1 base from V and 5 from J; bases not matched to a gene: 8. The CDR3 bases are TGTGCCAGCAGCTTGTTAGCAGGGGGCTTCAACGAGCAGTACTTC. Translating it yields CASSLLAGGFNEQYF.

The chain links TRBV30 to TRBJ2-3, with 10 bases identical to TRBD1. CDR3 length: 12 residues. Germline V CDR1 and CDR2: GTSNPN, SVGIG (reference sequence). The J segment lost 9 bases and the V segment lost 4 bases, leaving 4 bases of the junction unmatched. CDR3 sequence: CAWIEDRGTQYF. CDR3 DNA: TGTGCCTGGATTGAGGACAGGGGGACGCAGTATTTT.

The rearrangement joins TRBV4-3 to TRBJ2-7; no reliable D call. The CDR3 totals 14 residues. Deletions cut 0 bases from V and 0 bases from J, with 6 bases between. The germline gives CDR1 LGHNA, CDR2 YSLEER. This chain's CDR3 is CASSQDGHSYEQYF. For the CDR3, the DNA is TGCGCCAGCAGCCAAGACGGCCACTCCTACGAGCAGTACTTC.